Listed here are 14 T cell receptor beta chains from one sample, sequenced in a study of breast tumors, draining lymph nodes, adjacent tissues. TCRdb analysed the multiplex PCR reads with MiXCR anew, one entry per CDR3 protein. The sample has over 20,000 distinct CDR3 sequences, 32% seen once. The sequenced material came from breast tumor tissue. These receptors were collected from a female donor with breast cancer. Some clones in this sample may be carry-over from other donors' samples.

A few counts support this clonotype. CDR3 amino acids: CASRATSEYEQYF. The CDR3 nucleotides read TGTGCCAGCAGGGCGACTAGCGAATACGAGCAGTACTTC. The rearrangement links TRBV7-2 to TRBJ2-7; 8 bases fit TRBD2. Germline V gene lookup returns CDR1 SGHTA and CDR2 FQGNSA. J was trimmed by 4 bases and V by 6 bases; bases with no gene match: 5. CDR3 length equals 13 residues. The full variable domain, completed using reference TRBV7-2 and TRBJ2-7, is GAGVSQSPSNKVTEKGKDVELRCDPISGHTALYWYRQSLGQGLEFLIYFQGNSAPDKSGLPSDRFSAERTGGSVSTLTIQRTQQEDSAVYLCASRATSEYEQYFGPGTRLTVT.

This clonotype was picked up many times. The chain combines TRBV11-2 with TRBJ2-1; TRBD1 is a possible D gene (6 bases). Trimming stripped 1 base from V and 7 bases from J, with 17 bases between. This CDR3 has 16 amino acids. Germline lookup yields CDR1 SGHAT and CDR2 FQNNGV. CDR3 in DNA: TGTGCCAGCAGCTTAGGCCTCTTCACAGGGAAGAATGAGCAGTTCTTC. Translating gives CASSLGLFTGKNEQFF.

There are many counts of this clonotype. The chain employs TRBV20-1 and TRBJ2-7; either TRBD1 or TRBD2 may supply D (5 bases each). Germline-derived CDR1 and CDR2 are DFQATT and SNEGSKA (reference sequence). V was shortened by 3 bases and J by 9 bases, with 18 bases between the two germline ends. This CDR3 has 13 residues. CDR3 DNA sequence: TGCAGTGCTAGCTATCCGGGTGGGGGAGTGCAGTACTTC. It is translated as CSASYPGGGVQYF.

In its sample, this clonotype was seen many times. The rearrangement uses TRBV20-1 and TRBJ2-3; D gene ambiguous. The CDR3 runs 19 residues. The germline gives CDR1 DFQATT, CDR2 SNEGSKA (reference sequence). Between the trimmed V and J ends, which lost 0 bases and 2 bases, there was a span of 24 bases. CDR3 sequence (DNA): TGCAGTGCTAGAGATCTAAGGCCTACAATAAATACGCACACAGATACGCAGTATTTT. Its protein is CSARDLRPTINTHTDTQYF.

This clonotype was seen at least ten times. V gene TRBV6-1 combines with J gene TRBJ2-3, with D perhaps assigned TRBD1 or TRBD2 (5 bases each). V lost 2 bases, J lost 6 bases, and 15 bases lay in between. Germline lookup yields CDR1 MNHNS and CDR2 SASEGT. The CDR3 has 15 residues. CDR3 in DNA: TGTGCCAGCAGTGAATTCGGTTTAGGGACGGATACGCAGTATTTT. It yields the protein CASSEFGLGTDTQYF.

The J gene is TRBJ2-7, the V gene TRBV14; unclear D gene. This CDR3 is built from 14 residues. The V end lost 0 bases, the J end lost 6 bases, and 12 bases lay between the germline ends. The V gene's germline CDR1 is SGHDN and CDR2 FVKESK. In DNA, the CDR3 is TGTGCCAGCAGCCAAGAAAGGGCTGTGGGCGAGCAGTACTTC. Translating it yields CASSQERAVGEQYF.

This clonotype was seen at least ten times. V and J are TRBV5-4 and TRBJ2-1, with 7 bases aligning to TRBD1. Germline CDR1 and CDR2: SGHNT and YYREEE (reference sequence). The junction had 6 bases not matched to a gene; V was cut back by 4 bases and J by 2 bases. CDR3 length equals 15 residues. The CDR3 spells CASSIDRATYNEQFF. In nucleotides, the CDR3 is TGTGCCAGCAGCATAGACAGGGCCACCTACAATGAGCAGTTCTTC.

This clonotype was picked up many times. The chain joins TRBV6-6 to TRBJ2-3, with D maybe TRBD2 (8 bases). Germline values: CDR1 MNHNY, CDR2 SVGAGI (reference sequence). This CDR3 has 19 amino acids. V was shortened by 2 bases and J by 0 bases, with 21 bases between the two germline ends. CDR3 nucleotides: TGTGCCAGCAGTTACCCGCGGGGGGCAAAGGGACAGAGCACAGATACGCAGTATTTT. Residues: CASSYPRGAKGQSTDTQYF.

This clonotype came up many times. In nucleotides, the CDR3 is TGTGCCAGCAGCTTATGGAGCAAGGGGGGAGGGGGAGCAGATACGCAGTATTTT. Its protein is CASSLWSKGGGGADTQYF. The J gene is TRBJ2-3, the V gene TRBV7-2; tentatively, D is TRBD2 (7 bases). This CDR3 is built from 18 residues. V lost 2 bases and J 4 bases, leaving 22 bases between the germline ends. Per germline, CDR1 SGHTA and CDR2 FQGNSA.

This clonotype has ten or more counts. J is TRBJ2-1 and V is TRBV6-2 or TRBV6-3, with 13 bases identical to TRBD2. The CDR3 consists of 16 residues. Trimming at V came to 0 bases and at J to 8 bases, leaving 4 bases not matched to a gene. CDR1 and CDR2 from the germline V gene are MNHEY and SVGEGT. The CDR3 region has the DNA TGTGCCAGCAGTTACTCAACTAGCGGGAGGGCTCATGAGCAGTTCTTC. Its translation: CASSYSTSGRAHEQFF.

This clonotype is medium-sized within its sample. The CDR3, as DNA: TGTGCCAGCAGCTCGACCCTACTAGCGGGAGATTTAGATACGCAGTATTTT. It specifies CASSSTLLAGDLDTQYF. The chain employs TRBV7-9 and TRBJ2-3; the match to TRBD2 covers 11 bases. Unmatched junction bases numbered 11, after V lost 4 bases and J lost 5 bases. The CDR3 length is 17 residues. Per the germline V gene, CDR1 is SEHNR and CDR2 is FQNEAQ (reference sequence).

The rearrangement uses TRBV3-1 and TRBJ2-4; D unresolved. CDR3 length equals 13 residues. CDR1 and CDR2 (germline): LGHDT, YNNKEL (reference sequence). V was shortened by 4 bases and J by 2 bases, with 6 bases between the two germline ends. The CDR3 sequence: CASSLGTKNIQYF. The CDR3 DNA follows: TGTGCCAGCAGCCTGGGGACCAAAAACATTCAGTACTTC.

By share, this clonotype counts as medium-sized. This chain joins TRBV20-1 and TRBJ1-4; 9 bases fit TRBD1. V lost 6 bases and J lost 8; bases outside the gene matches: 10. The CDR3 contains 14 residues. Per the germline V gene, CDR1 is DFQATT and CDR2 is SNEGSKA (reference sequence). The CDR3 sequence is CSAAQGTGPEKLFF. DNA of the CDR3: TGCAGTGCCGCTCAGGGGACAGGGCCCGAAAAACTGTTTTTT.

Many counts were recorded for this clonotype. V usage is TRBV12-3 or TRBV12-4 and J usage is TRBJ1-2, with a tentative D call TRBD1 (5 bases). This CDR3 is 12 amino acids long. Trimming left V 6 bases short and J 9 bases short, with 14 bases between. DNA of the CDR3: TGTGCCAGCAGACCTACCGGGACCCGCTACACCTTC. This translates into CASRPTGTRYTF.